This T cell receptor beta chain came from a study of blood T cell repertoires in COVID-19. Clones were read by immunoSEQ multiplex PCR, and TCRdb kept only the in-frame ones, dropping some. The sample carries 200,000 to 250,000 clones, 92% recorded once. CDR3 length: 10 amino acids. V was pared by 11 bases and J by 6 bases, with 10 bases between. Germline V gives CDR1 ENHRY, CDR2 SYGVKD. Material: peripheral blood. The V gene is TRBV10-3, the J gene TRBJ1-2; D is ambiguous. This receptor was obtained from a man aged 30 to 39 with COVID-19, enrolled during active disease. CDR3 coding DNA: TGTGCCCCGCGGCGGCATGGCTACACCTTC. Translation: CAPRRHGYTF.